This paragraph reports one TCR beta chain. Its target is unknown. This sample is drawn from a study of long-term antiretroviral therapy in people with HIV. Whole-study results and caveats: Despite increasing after ART, diversity remained lower than that of transplant donor controls. Pre-ART expanded TRB clones stayed dominant throughout, though often decreasing after ART. ART adherence, viral resistance and therapy changes went unrecorded.

This CDR3 is 13 amino acids long. Deletions cut 5 bases from V and 3 bases from J, with 10 bases between. Looked up from germline, CDR1 is MNHEY and CDR2 is SMNVEV (reference sequence). Version v3.0 of the immunoSEQ assay ran at survey level. Assay: immunoSEQ multiplex PCR; the TCRdb copy retains only in-frame clones and omits some. The sample has about 33,000 clones, roughly 80% seen once. The sequencing used unsorted PBMCs, collected 2 years after starting antiretroviral therapy. The genes are TRBV27 and TRBJ2-5; tentatively, D is TRBD1 (6 bases). The receptor comes from a woman in her forties or fifties with HIV. The DNA for the CDR3 is TGTGCCAGCAGTCCCCAGGGGAAAGAGACCCAGTACTTC. This codes for CASSPQGKETQYF.